The T cell receptor beta chain under discussion was sequenced for a study of OX40 agonist ivuxolimab in advanced cancers. Assay used: immunoSEQ multiplex PCR; TCRdb lists only in-frame clones, some missing. Among about 58,000 clones listed, 85% to 90% were seen once. The source material was CD4+ or CD8+ T cells sorted from blood, sampled in a trial of the OX40 agonist ivuxolimab. The source is an adult with an advanced solid tumor such as melanoma, head and neck, liver or kidney cancer.

The CDR3 nucleotides read TGCGCCAGCAGCCCCCGGGACGGAACCTACGAGCAGTACTTC. It specifies CASSPRDGTYEQYF. The chain joins TRBV5-1 to TRBJ2-7; D possibly uses TRBD1 or TRBD2 (5 bases each). Per germline, CDR1 SGHRS and CDR2 YFSETQ. This CDR3 comprises 14 residues. The V gene lost 4 bases and the J gene lost 2 bases, with 13 bases spanning the gap.